The 32 T cell receptor beta chains in this list originate from one sample, sequenced in a study of CD8 T cells in ankylosing spondylitis. TCRdb itself ran the 5' RACE reads through MiXCR, one entry per CDR3 protein. The table lists under 150,000 distinct CDR3 sequences, around 15% of them singletons. Material: blood, either unsorted or a sorted T cell fraction (not recorded which). These receptors came from a female donor with ankylosing spondylitis or in good health (not recorded which).

This chain uses TRBV6-1 with TRBJ2-7, with D tentatively TRBD1 (6 bases). Trimming took 5 bases from V and 3 from J, leaving 23 bases between them. The CDR3 runs 17 residues. Germline V gene sequence: CDR1 MNHNS, CDR2 SASEGT. The CDR3 nucleotides read TGTGCCAGCAGTCCATCATCCCCCTACAGGGTCTGCTACGAGCAGTACTTC. Protein product: CASSPSSPYRVCYEQYF.

This clonotype showed up many times. This rearrangement joins TRBV20-1 to TRBJ2-5, with 8 bases that match TRBD2. The CDR3 loop spans 12 amino acids. Germline-derived CDR1 and CDR2 are DFQATT and SNEGSKA (reference sequence). CDR3 loop: CSPLAGQETQYF. The CDR3 bases are TGCAGCCCGCTAGCGGGTCAAGAGACCCAGTACTTC.

This clonotype was seen ten or more times. This chain uses TRBV20-1 with TRBJ2-1; 7 bases match TRBD1. There are 11 residues in the CDR3. CDR1 is DFQATT and CDR2 is SNEGSKA in the germline V gene (reference sequence). As DNA, the CDR3 is TGCACCCAGGGGGAGATCGATGCGCAGTTCTTC. Residues: CTQGEIDAQFF.

This clonotype showed up many times. The chain uses TRBV5-1 and TRBJ2-2; D is unresolved. CDR3 length: 12 residues. Trimming stripped 9 bases from V and 6 bases from J, with 12 bases between. The germline V gene encodes CDR1 SGHRS and CDR2 YFSETQ. The CDR3 bases are TGCGCCACCAAGTGGGGTGCCGGGGAGCTGTTTTTT. It encodes CATKWGAGELFF.

This clonotype has at least ten counts. The chain recombines TRBV10-3 with TRBJ2-5; TRBD1 might be the D (5 bases). This CDR3 is built from 14 residues. From germline, CDR1 is ENHRY and CDR2 SYGVKD. Trimming pared 0 bases from V and 4 bases from J, leaving 9 bases between. CDR3 residues: CAISESTRAETQYF. CDR3 DNA sequence: TGTGCCATCAGTGAGTCGACCAGGGCAGAGACCCAGTACTTC.

This clonotype occurred many times. The chain links TRBV15 to TRBJ2-1; unclear D gene. The CDR3 is made up of 16 amino acids. Deletions cut 1 base from V and 5 bases from J, with 15 bases between. In germline, CDR1 is LNHNV, CDR2 YYDKDF (reference sequence). The CDR3 is CATSRGGYIGDNEQFF. CDR3 sequence (DNA): TGTGCCACCAGCAGAGGAGGTTATATTGGGGACAATGAGCAGTTCTTC.

This clonotype was counted ten times or more. This chain connects TRBV6-2 or TRBV6-3 to TRBJ1-5; TRBD1 aligns across 9 bases. The germline V gene has CDR1 MNHEY and CDR2 SVGEGT. J gave up 11 bases and V 4 bases, and 12 bases lay outside the gene matches. This CDR3 contains 15 residues. The CDR3 nucleotides are TGTGCCAGCAGTTCTTCCGGGACAGGGACTGGGGCCCAGCATTTT. This sequence encodes CASSSSGTGTGAQHF.

This clonotype occurred many times. The chain joins TRBV5-6 to TRBJ2-2; 7 positions agree with TRBD1. Germline lookup yields CDR1 SGHDT and CDR2 YYEEEE. Trimming removed 4 bases from V and 6 bases from J; junction bases left unmatched: 15. CDR3 length: 17 residues. CDR3 sequence (DNA): TGTGCCAGCAGCACTTTTAGGAGACAGGGCGTCTCCGGGGAGCTGTTTTTT. Amino acids: CASSTFRRQGVSGELFF.

The chain links TRBV29-1 to TRBJ1-1; D call uncertain. The CDR3 is made up of 14 amino acids. V was cut by 7 bases and J by 3 bases, with 18 bases left in between. Germline V CDR1 and CDR2: SQVTM, ANQGSEA. The CDR3 is CSAVSGWEDTEAFF. The CDR3 nucleotides read TGCAGCGCAGTATCGGGGTGGGAGGACACTGAAGCTTTCTTT.

This chain's CDR3 is CASSQDGGLAGVQETQYF. For the CDR3, the DNA is TGTGCCAGCAGCCAAGATGGGGGACTAGCGGGGGTTCAAGAGACCCAGTACTTC. The J gene is TRBJ2-5, the V gene TRBV3-1; 14 bases match TRBD2. The germline gives CDR1 LGHDT, CDR2 YNNKEL (reference sequence). V dropped 0 bases and J dropped 2; count of bases not matched to a gene: 5. This CDR3 has 18 residues.

This clonotype was counted ten times or more. V usage is TRBV9 and J usage is TRBJ2-2, with D uncertain. This CDR3 is built from 15 residues. Germline V gene data show CDR1 as SGDLS and CDR2 as YYNGEE. The ends were cut back, 0 bases at V and 4 bases at J, with 10 bases in the middle. CDR3 in DNA: TGTGCCAGCAGCGTAGGTTATAAATCCACCGGGGAGCTGTTTTTT. Translated: CASSVGYKSTGELFF.

The J gene is TRBJ2-7, the V gene TRBV5-1; 7 nucleotides agree with TRBD1. This CDR3 has 13 residues. With 5 bases clipped from V and 5 bases from J, the junction kept 7 bases outside the gene matches. CDR1 and CDR2 (germline): SGHRS, YFSETQ. The CDR3 nucleotides are TGCGCCAGCAGTGTACAGGGGAGCAACGAGCAGTACTTC. Its translation: CASSVQGSNEQYF.

The chain joins TRBV30 to TRBJ1-5; D gene ambiguous. Per germline, CDR1 GTSNPN and CDR2 SVGIG (reference sequence). The CDR3 sequence is 13 residues long. V lost 0 bases, J lost 7 bases, and 10 bases lay in between. Here the CDR3 reads CAWSVGLGQPQHF. DNA for the CDR3: TGTGCCTGGAGTGTTGGGTTAGGACAGCCCCAGCATTTT.

This clonotype has ten or more counts. The V and J genes are TRBV5-1 and TRBJ2-2; no firm D call. CDR1 is SGHRS and CDR2 is YFSETQ in the germline V gene. V was clipped by 0 bases and J by 4 bases, with 10 bases between them. This CDR3 region has 15 residues. The CDR3 sequence is CASSLDGRPTGELFF. The DNA for the CDR3 is TGCGCCAGCAGCTTGGATGGGCGCCCCACCGGGGAGCTGTTTTTT.

J is TRBJ1-5 and V is TRBV5-1; D gene ambiguous. The CDR3 runs 13 residues. Trimming took 3 bases from V and 3 from J, leaving 7 bases between them. The germline V gene encodes CDR1 SGHRS and CDR2 YFSETQ. The chain's CDR3 is CASSSGDNQPQHF. DNA for the CDR3: TGCGCCAGCAGCTCCGGCGACAATCAGCCCCAGCATTTT.

This clonotype was seen only a few times. The chain uses TRBV29-1 and TRBJ2-3; D perhaps matches TRBD2 (6 bases). Trimming pared 3 bases from V and 6 bases from J, leaving 16 bases between. The germline V gene encodes CDR1 SQVTM and CDR2 ANQGSEA. The CDR3 is 14 amino acids. For the CDR3, the DNA is TGCAGCGTTGAGCGGGGCTATAATTCGGATACGCAGTATTTT. As protein: CSVERGYNSDTQYF.

The V and J genes are TRBV5-1 and TRBJ1-5, with 12 bases identical to TRBD1. The CDR3 consists of 15 residues. Germline lookup yields CDR1 SGHRS and CDR2 YFSETQ. J lost 6 bases, V lost 4 bases, and 5 bases had no gene match. CDR3 protein: CASSPGQGAGQPQHF. The CDR3 DNA reads TGCGCCAGCAGCCCGGGACAGGGGGCTGGTCAGCCCCAGCATTTT.

The genes are TRBV7-9 and TRBJ2-1, with TRBD1 matching over 7 bases. J gave up 6 bases and V 4 bases, and 9 bases lay outside the gene matches. Germline CDR1 is SEHNR and CDR2 is FQNEAQ (reference sequence). The CDR3 contains 15 residues. The CDR3 coding sequence is TGTGCCAGCAGCTCAGACAGGGTGTCTGGCAATGAGCAGTTCTTC. Translated, it gives CASSSDRVSGNEQFF.

This clonotype came up a few times. The chain carries TRBV29-1 and TRBJ2-3; D possibly matches TRBD1 or TRBD2 (5 bases each). Germline V CDR1 and CDR2: SQVTM, ANQGSEA. The CDR3 loop spans 16 amino acids. Trimming pared 6 bases from V and 2 bases from J, leaving 21 bases between. CDR3: CSVGSGTGMYTDTQYF. DNA of the CDR3: TGCAGCGTGGGTTCAGGGACGGGGATGTACACAGATACGCAGTATTTT.

This clonotype occurred a few times. The chain joins TRBV12-3 or TRBV12-4 to TRBJ1-2; the D is unclear. The CDR3 is made up of 12 amino acids. V lost 5 bases and J 8 bases, leaving 12 bases between the germline ends. In DNA, the CDR3 is TGTGCCAGCAGTCCTGAGCTATGGGGCTACACCTTC. Encoded protein: CASSPELWGYTF.

In its sample, this clonotype was seen many times. J is TRBJ2-7 and V is TRBV6-1, with D unresolved. The ends were cut back, 7 bases at V and 6 bases at J, with 22 bases in the middle. CDR1 and CDR2 (germline): MNHNS, SASEGT. The CDR3 extends over 15 amino acids. In nucleotides, the CDR3 is TGTGCCAGCACCCGATGGCGTACTGGGCAGTTCGAGCAGTACTTC. Translation: CASTRWRTGQFEQYF.

The table lists this clonotype with many counts. The chain employs TRBV5-1 and TRBJ1-3, with 9 bases aligning to TRBD1. The CDR3 totals 15 residues. V trimming: 5 bases; J trimming: 8 bases; junction bases outside the gene matches: 11. CDR1 is SGHRS, CDR2 YFSETQ, per germline. Written as DNA, the CDR3 is TGCGCCAGCAGGCGTCGGGACAGGGAGTTGCACACCATATATTTT. It yields the protein CASRRRDRELHTIYF.

There are a few counts of this clonotype. The rearrangement uses TRBV12-3 or TRBV12-4 and TRBJ1-4; TRBD1 agrees at 11 bases. The J segment lost 3 bases and the V segment lost 6 bases, leaving 6 bases of the junction unmatched. The CDR3 covers 16 residues. The CDR3 region is CASSRGTGGANEKLFF. The CDR3 nucleotides are TGTGCCAGCAGCAGAGGGACAGGGGGAGCTAATGAAAAACTGTTTTTT.

This clonotype was detected many times. The gene calls are TRBV5-1 and TRBJ2-7, with 10 bases identical to TRBD2. J gave up 1 base and V 0 bases, and 7 bases lay outside the gene matches. Germline V lookup: CDR1 SGHRS, CDR2 YFSETQ. The CDR3 runs 17 residues. This CDR3 is CASSLVPSGGASYEQYF. CDR3 coding DNA: TGCGCCAGCAGCTTGGTTCCTAGCGGGGGCGCATCCTACGAGCAGTACTTC. Filled out from reference TRBV5-1 and TRBJ2-7, the complete variable domain reads KAGVTQTPRYLIKTRGQQVTLSCSPISGHRSVSWYQQTPGQGLQFLFEYFSETQRNKGNFPGRFSGRQFSNSRSEMNVSTLELGDSALYLCASSLVPSGGASYEQYFGPGTRLTVT.

Many counts were recorded for this clonotype. CDR3 in DNA: TGTGCCAGCAGTCCCGACATCAATGAGCAGTTCTTC. It codes for CASSPDINEQFF. The chain joins TRBV7-9 to TRBJ2-1; D gene uncertain. The V end was cut by 6 bases, the J end by 6 bases, with 9 bases between. The CDR3 is made up of 12 amino acids. Germline V lookup: CDR1 SEHNR, CDR2 FQNEAQ (reference sequence).

This sequence joins TRBV20-1 and TRBJ1-6; D is perhaps TRBD1 (5 bases). Germline V lookup: CDR1 DFQATT, CDR2 SNEGSKA (reference sequence). The CDR3 is 12 amino acids. The V end was cut by 3 bases, the J end by 7 bases, with 7 bases between. The CDR3 protein is CSARGGNSPLHF. In DNA form, the CDR3 reads TGCAGTGCTAGGGGGGGAAATTCACCCCTCCACTTT.

The chain employs TRBV6-1 and TRBJ2-1, with D perhaps matching TRBD1 (7 bases). Germline V lookup: CDR1 MNHNS, CDR2 SASEGT. CDR3 length equals 14 residues. With 6 bases removed from V and 5 bases from J, the gap between germline ends came to 14 bases. This CDR3 is CASREQGGDNEQFF. In DNA form, the CDR3 reads TGTGCCAGCAGAGAGCAGGGGGGAGACAATGAGCAGTTCTTC.

This clonotype appeared many times. The CDR3 sequence: CASSLPGELFF. The CDR3 DNA reads TGCGCCAGCAGCTTACCCGGGGAGCTGTTTTTT. The chain is built from TRBV5-1 and TRBJ2-2; no clear D gene. V shed 2 bases and J shed 6 bases, with 2 bases lying between them. Germline V gives CDR1 SGHRS, CDR2 YFSETQ. The CDR3 has 11 amino acids.

The chain employs TRBV5-1 and TRBJ1-1; possible D gene TRBD1, 6 bases. Trimming removed 3 bases from V and 5 bases from J, with 17 bases in between. CDR3 size: 15 residues. Looked up from germline, CDR1 is SGHRS and CDR2 is YFSETQ. CDR3 loop: CASSWLGQGQTEAFF. CDR3 nucleotide sequence: TGCGCCAGCAGCTGGCTTGGCCAAGGACAGACTGAAGCTTTCTTT.

The rearrangement links TRBV15 to TRBJ2-7; 7 bases fit TRBD2. Germline V gives CDR1 LNHNV, CDR2 YYDKDF (reference sequence). This CDR3 has 15 residues. V was clipped by 3 bases and J by 4 bases; unmatched bases: 9. In DNA, the CDR3 is TGTGCCACCAGCAGGGGAGGACTAGAGGTGTACGAGCAGTACTTC. Translation: CATSRGGLEVYEQYF.

The chain employs TRBV29-1 and TRBJ2-5; the match to TRBD1 covers 9 bases. V lost 3 bases to trimming and J lost 6 bases; unmatched junction nucleotides: 2. Germline V gene data show CDR1 as SQVTM and CDR2 as ANQGSEA. The CDR3 has 12 residues. CDR3 amino acids: CSVEGQGKTQYF. The CDR3 coding sequence is TGCAGCGTTGAGGGACAGGGAAAGACCCAGTACTTC. Full variable domain (rest looked up from reference TRBV29-1 and TRBJ2-5): SAVISQKPSRDICQRGTSLTIQCQVDSQVTMMFWYRQQPGQSLTLIATANQGSEATYESGFVIDKFPISRPNLTFSTLTVSNMSPEDSSIYLCSVEGQGKTQYFGPGTRLLVL.

The J gene is TRBJ2-7, the V gene TRBV30; D not certain. In germline, CDR1 is GTSNPN, CDR2 SVGIG (reference sequence). V gave up 1 base and J gave up 6 bases, with 10 bases separating them. CDR3 length: 12 residues. This chain's CDR3 is CAWSDRTIEQYF. The CDR3 DNA reads TGTGCCTGGAGTGATAGAACGATCGAGCAGTACTTC.